This record covers a single TCR beta chain. The sample belongs to a study of blood T cell repertoires in COVID-19. In the study overall: Material from acute and convalescent COVID-19 was sourced from the United States, Italy and Spain. PBMCs, B-cell-depleted T cells, or T cells provided the cDNA or gDNA that made up the material.

Original analysis: Amplification of reference gene primers provided the estimated nucleated cell counts. The data were produced by immunoSEQ multiplex PCR, yet TCRdb's version contains in-frame clones alone and is incomplete. V and J calls and clone size are copied from that table; D and trimming were computed from the DNA. The sample includes 180,000 or so clones, approximately 88% of them seen just once. Germline CDR1 reads KGHDR; CDR2 reads SFDVKD. V dropped 2 bases and J dropped 0 bases, with 15 bases sitting between them. This CDR3 has 18 residues. The chain carries TRBV24-1 and TRBJ2-2; D remains ambiguous. The source is a woman aged 50 to 65 with acute or convalescent COVID-19. The material sequenced was peripheral blood. The CDR3 region is CATSDSSSRIPNTGELFF. Here the CDR3 DNA reads TGTGCCACCAGTGATTCGTCCAGTCGAATACCGAACACCGGGGAGCTGTTTTTT.